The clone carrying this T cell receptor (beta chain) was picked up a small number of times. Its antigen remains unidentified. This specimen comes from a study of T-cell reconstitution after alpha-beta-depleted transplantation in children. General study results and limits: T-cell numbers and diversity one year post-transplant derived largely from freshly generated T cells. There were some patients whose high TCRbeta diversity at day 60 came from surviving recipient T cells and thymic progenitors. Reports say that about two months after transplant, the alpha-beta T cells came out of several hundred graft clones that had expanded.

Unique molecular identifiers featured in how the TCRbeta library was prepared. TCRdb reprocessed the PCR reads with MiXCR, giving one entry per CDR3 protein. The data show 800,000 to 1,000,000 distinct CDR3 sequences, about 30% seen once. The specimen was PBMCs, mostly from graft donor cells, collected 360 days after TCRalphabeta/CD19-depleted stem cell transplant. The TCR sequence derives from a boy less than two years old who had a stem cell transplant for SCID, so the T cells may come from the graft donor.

CDR3 nucleotide sequence: TGCAGTGCTAGAACAGACAGGGGGGAGCAGTACTTC. This translates into CSARTDRGEQYF. The V gene is TRBV20-1, the J gene TRBJ2-7, with TRBD1 identical over 9 bases. The V gene end was trimmed by 2 bases and the J gene end by 7 bases; junction bases not matched to a gene: 3. The CDR3 runs to 12 residues. The germline CDR1 and CDR2 sequences are DFQATT and SNEGSKA (reference sequence).